What follows are 28 T cell receptor beta chains derived from one specimen sequenced in a study of cytomegalovirus exposure and HLA in healthy donors. The primer mix had 60 Vbeta and 13 Jbeta primers. This table comes from immunoSEQ multiplex PCR, and its TCRdb copy is limited to in-frame clones, with some not included. This table holds under 80,000 clones, 65% to 75% found once. Sequenced material: PBMCs. Receptors originate from a woman aged 25-40 years in good health and CMV-seronegative.

This clone was found a few times. The rearrangement uses TRBV7-6 and TRBJ1-4; TRBD1 matches at 10 bases. Germline V lookup: CDR1 SGHVS, CDR2 FNYEAQ. The CDR3 totals 19 residues. The junction had 12 bases not matched to a gene; V was cut back by 5 bases and J by 0 bases. The CDR3 reads CASSIRSTGGEATNEKLFF. For the CDR3, the DNA is TGTGCCAGCAGCATCCGATCGACAGGGGGCGAAGCAACTAATGAAAAACTGTTTTTT. The full variable domain, completed using reference TRBV7-6 and TRBJ1-4, is GAGVSQSPRYKVTKRGQDVALRCDPISGHVSLYWYRQALGQGPEFLTYFNYEAQQDKSGLPNDRFSAERPEGSISTLTIQRTEQRDSAMYRCASSIRSTGGEATNEKLFFGSGTQLSVL.

V usage is TRBV2 and J usage is TRBJ2-3, with D maybe TRBD1 (5 bases). This CDR3 comprises 18 residues. The ends were cut back, 4 bases at V and 0 bases at J, with 20 bases in the middle. Germline-derived CDR1 and CDR2 are SNHLY and FYNNEI. The CDR3: CASSGQGRIPMSTDTQYF. The CDR3 bases are TGTGCCAGCAGTGGTCAGGGCCGTATACCAATGAGCACAGATACGCAGTATTTT.

This chain connects TRBV27 to TRBJ2-1; 8 bases map to TRBD2. Germline V gene data show CDR1 as MNHEY and CDR2 as SMNVEV (reference sequence). The CDR3 has 18 residues. J gave up 4 bases and V 5 bases, and 16 bases lay outside the gene matches. The CDR3 reads CASSTLAGQWGVYNEQFF. The CDR3 coding sequence is TGTGCCAGCAGTACCCTAGCGGGCCAATGGGGGGTTTACAATGAGCAGTTCTTC.

The chain couples TRBV19 to TRBJ1-2, with D unresolved. The CDR3 is 14 amino acids. Germline loops: CDR1 LNHDA, CDR2 SQIVND (reference sequence). The CDR3 bases are TGTGCTATTTTCAAAGAAGAGGCGGCATACGGCTACACCTTC. Translating it yields CAIFKEEAAYGYTF.

The V call is TRBV5-6, the J call TRBJ2-7; 12 nucleotides line up with TRBD2. With 0 bases clipped from V and 7 bases from J, the junction kept 8 bases outside the gene matches. CDR1 is SGHDT, CDR2 YYEEEE, per germline. The CDR3 is made up of 16 amino acids. CDR3 in amino acids: CASSLDRLAGVREQYV. CDR3 DNA: TGTGCCAGCAGCTTGGACCGACTAGCGGGAGTTAGAGAGCAGTACGTC.

J is TRBJ1-5 and V is TRBV29-1; D might be TRBD1 (5 bases). V shed 7 bases and J shed 0 bases, with 10 bases lying between them. In germline, CDR1 is SQVTM, CDR2 ANQGSEA. The length of the CDR3 is 13 residues. The CDR3 loop reads CSAQGGSNQPQHF. The CDR3 nucleotides read TGCAGCGCCCAGGGTGGTAGCAATCAGCCCCAGCATTTT.

The chain carries TRBV27 and TRBJ2-2; D gene unclear. The V and J ends lost 6 bases and 6 bases respectively, with 14 bases between them. The length of the CDR3 is 14 residues. Germline V gene data show CDR1 as MNHEY and CDR2 as SMNVEV (reference sequence). The CDR3 spells CASSPGPFAGELFF. Here the CDR3 DNA reads TGTGCCAGCAGCCCGGGTCCGTTCGCCGGGGAGCTGTTTTTT.

The V and J genes are TRBV20-1 and TRBJ2-1, with D possibly matching TRBD2 (5 bases). This CDR3 is 11 amino acids long. The V end lost 4 bases, the J end lost 6 bases, and 7 bases lay between the germline ends. The germline V gene has CDR1 DFQATT and CDR2 SNEGSKA (reference sequence). In DNA form, the CDR3 reads TGCAGTGCTATTCGGGGCAATGAGCAGTTCTTC. This encodes CSAIRGNEQFF.

This clone was counted between two and nine times. The CDR3 nucleotides are TGTGCCAGCAGCCAAGAAATGGCAGGGCCTACCTACGAGCAGTACTTC. Protein: CASSQEMAGPTYEQYF. The chain employs TRBV11-2 and TRBJ2-7; D is possibly TRBD1 (5 bases). There are 16 residues in the CDR3. V was shortened by 5 bases and J by 2 bases, with 19 bases between the two germline ends. Germline V gives CDR1 SGHAT, CDR2 FQNNGV. Variable domain in full (rest from reference TRBV11-2 and TRBJ2-7): EAGVAQSPRYKIIEKRQSVAFWCNPISGHATLYWYQQILGQGPKLLIQFQNNGVVDDSQLPKDRFSAERLKGVDSTLKIQPAKLEDSAVYLCASSQEMAGPTYEQYFGPGTRLTVT.

This clone was seen a few times. The V and J genes are TRBV11-3 and TRBJ2-7, with 7 bases aligning to TRBD1. Germline CDR1 is SGHNT and CDR2 is YENEEA. V shed 4 bases and J 4 bases; nucleotides not matched to a gene: 7. The CDR3 length is 14 residues. CDR3 sequence (DNA): TGTGCCAGCAGCTCAACCAGGGACAGTTACGAGCAGTACTTC. Protein product: CASSSTRDSYEQYF.

This clone was seen a single time. The CDR3, as DNA: TGCGCCAGCAGCCAAGATAGAACTAGCGGGAGTACGCAGTATTTT. It codes for CASSQDRTSGSTQYF. The chain links TRBV4-1 to TRBJ2-3; 11 nucleotides align to TRBD2. The ends lost 0 bases at V and 8 bases at J; junction bases unmatched: 4. Germline assignment: CDR1 MGHRA and CDR2 YSYEKL. The CDR3 is made up of 15 amino acids.

In this sample, this clone turned up a few times. This CDR3 is CASRTSGRTYEQYF. The CDR3 DNA follows: TGTGCCAGCAGGACTAGCGGGAGGACTTACGAGCAGTACTTC. The chain is built from TRBV6-1 and TRBJ2-7; 13 positions match TRBD2. The germline V gene encodes CDR1 MNHNS and CDR2 SASEGT. The CDR3 length is 14 residues. V shed 6 bases, J shed 4 bases, and the junction held 3 bases outside the gene matches.

The chain is built from TRBV18 and TRBJ2-5, with TRBD2 matching over 12 bases. This CDR3 contains 15 residues. V gave up 0 bases and J gave up 5 bases; unmatched junction bases: 1. The germline gives CDR1 KGHSH, CDR2 LQKENI. CDR3 DNA sequence: TGTGCCAGCTCACCACCGGGGACTAGCGGGGAGACCCAGTACTTC. Amino acid sequence: CASSPPGTSGETQYF.

J is TRBJ1-3 and V is TRBV30; no clear D. V lost 0 bases, J lost 3 bases, and 9 bases lay in between. Germline-derived CDR1 and CDR2 are GTSNPN and SVGIG (reference sequence). The CDR3 spans 14 residues. The CDR3 reads CAWSVGRIGNTIYF. CDR3 coding DNA: TGTGCCTGGAGTGTTGGCAGAATTGGAAACACCATATATTTT.

The chain carries TRBV28 and TRBJ1-3; D perhaps matches TRBD1 (5 bases). The V gene's germline CDR1 is MDHEN and CDR2 SYDVKM. CDR3 length: 13 residues. With 7 bases removed from V and 5 bases from J, the gap between germline ends came to 12 bases. The DNA for the CDR3 is TGTGCCAGCACACCGCGGGGGAGAAACACCATATATTTT. Amino acids: CASTPRGRNTIYF.

This clone was counted a few times. The gene calls are TRBV28 and TRBJ1-3; the D is unclear. The CDR3 consists of 14 residues. The V gene's germline CDR1 is MDHEN and CDR2 SYDVKM. Trimming left V 3 bases short and J 0 bases short, with 6 bases between. CDR3 in amino acids: CASSFSGSGNTIYF. CDR3 DNA: TGTGCCAGCAGTTTCTCAGGCTCTGGAAACACCATATATTTT.

The chain carries TRBV4-3 and TRBJ1-4, with D hard to call. This CDR3 has 15 residues. The germline V and J ends were trimmed by 1 base and 3 bases, with 9 bases remaining between them. The germline V gene has CDR1 LGHNA and CDR2 YSLEER. The CDR3 nucleotides are TGCGCCAGCAGCCAAGCTGCGGGAGCTAATGAAAAACTGTTTTTT. Its translation: CASSQAAGANEKLFF.

This clone was picked up a small number of times. The CDR3 DNA reads TGTGCCAGCAGTATTCCAGGCGATCATCAGAGCTACACCTTC. Amino acids: CASSIPGDHQSYTF. The rearrangement links TRBV27 to TRBJ1-2, with D uncertain. This CDR3 is built from 14 residues. Germline V lookup: CDR1 MNHEY, CDR2 SMNVEV (reference sequence). V was cut by 5 bases and J by 9 bases, with 19 bases left in between.

The CDR3 loop reads CASSGTGISYEQYF. Written as DNA, the CDR3 is TGTGCCAGCAGCGGGACAGGGATTTCCTACGAGCAGTACTTC. J is TRBJ2-7 and V is TRBV28; 9 bases match TRBD1. The V gene end was trimmed by 6 bases and the J gene end by 1 base; junction bases not matched to a gene: 4. The CDR3 is 14 residues long. CDR1 and CDR2 (germline): MDHEN, SYDVKM.

The genes are TRBV29-1 and TRBJ2-2; TRBD2 aligns across 9 bases. In germline, CDR1 is SQVTM, CDR2 ANQGSEA. This CDR3 is built from 14 residues. Trimming at V came to 5 bases and at J to 2 bases, leaving 3 bases not matched to a gene. CDR3 nucleotides: TGCAGCGTTTCTAGCGGGGTAAACACCGGGGAGCTGTTTTTT. This gives the protein CSVSSGVNTGELFF.

V gene TRBV9 combines with J gene TRBJ2-7, with 8 bases matching TRBD2. CDR1 and CDR2 (germline): SGDLS, YYNGEE. With V trimmed by 0 bases and J by 7 bases, 9 bases remained unmatched. CDR3 length: 15 amino acids. For the CDR3, the DNA is TGTGCCAGCAGCGTAGGGCAAGCGGGAGAATGGGAGCAGTACTTC. This encodes CASSVGQAGEWEQYF. The whole variable domain, remainder taken from reference TRBV9 and TRBJ2-7, is DSGVTQTPKHLITATGQRVTLRCSPRSGDLSVYWYQQSLDQGLQFLIQYYNGEERAKGNILERFSAQQFPDLHSELNLSSLELGDSALYFCASSVGQAGEWEQYFGPGTRLTVT.

The rearrangement joins TRBV6-1 to TRBJ2-1, with unresolved D. Germline loops: CDR1 MNHNS, CDR2 SASEGT. This CDR3 is 15 amino acids long. Trimming took 3 bases from V and 4 from J, leaving 13 bases between them. CDR3 coding DNA: TGTGCCAGCAGTGATACACCGATTTTATACAATGAGCAGTTCTTC. It translates to CASSDTPILYNEQFF.

This chain uses TRBV6-6 with TRBJ2-7, with TRBD1 matching 12 bases. Germline loops: CDR1 MNHNY, CDR2 SVGAGI (reference sequence). J was trimmed by 5 bases and V by 0 bases; bases with no gene match: 2. CDR3 length: 15 amino acids. This CDR3 reads CASSYSGQGADEQYF. The CDR3 bases are TGTGCCAGCAGTTACTCGGGACAGGGGGCCGACGAGCAGTACTTC.

In regard to this clone: Its ends do not fully match the called genes, so a read error is possible. The V gene is TRBV7-9, the J gene TRBJ2-3; D unclear. CDR3 length: 12 residues. The V gene's germline CDR1 is SEHNR and CDR2 FQNEAQ (reference sequence). Here the CDR3 DNA reads TGTTCCAGCAGCTCGGAGTCAGATACGCAGTATTTT. The encoded protein is CSSSSESDTQYF.

The V and J genes are TRBV6-4 and TRBJ1-1; 7 bases agree with TRBD1. CDR1 is MRHNA, CDR2 SNTAGT, per germline. Germline trimming cut 5 bases from V and 2 bases from J; bases unmatched to any gene: 11. This CDR3 is built from 16 residues. For the CDR3, the DNA is TGTGCCAGCAGTCGGACCCGGGACAGCCTTAACACTGAAGCTTTCTTT. Protein product: CASSRTRDSLNTEAFF.

This chain connects TRBV28 to TRBJ1-1; D call uncertain. The V gene's germline CDR1 is MDHEN and CDR2 SYDVKM. There are 13 residues in the CDR3. V gave up 6 bases and J gave up 4 bases, with 12 bases separating them. The CDR3 sequence: CASSPSGITEAFF. In DNA form, the CDR3 reads TGTGCCAGCAGCCCCTCGGGGATCACTGAAGCTTTCTTT. Using reference TRBV28 and TRBJ1-1 for the parts outside the CDR3, the full variable domain is DVKVTQSSRYLVKRTGEKVFLECVQDMDHENMFWYRQDPGLGLRLIYFSYDVKMKEKGDIPEGYSVSREKKERFSLILESASTNQTSMYLCASSPSGITEAFFGQGTRLTVV.

The chain carries TRBV6-5 and TRBJ1-3; D is possibly TRBD1 (6 bases). From germline, CDR1 is MNHEY and CDR2 SVGAGI. V dropped 6 bases and J dropped 0 bases, with 12 bases sitting between them. The CDR3 is 15 amino acids. CDR3 residues: CASRKDSSSGNTIYF. CDR3 sequence (DNA): TGTGCCAGCAGAAAGGACAGTAGCTCTGGAAACACCATATATTTT.

This clone has more than one count but fewer than ten. The chain couples TRBV27 to TRBJ1-6; 8 bases map to TRBD1. Per germline, CDR1 MNHEY and CDR2 SMNVEV (reference sequence). The CDR3 consists of 18 residues. The V gene end was trimmed by 0 bases and the J gene end by 4 bases; junction bases not matched to a gene: 8. The CDR3 nucleotides read TGTGCCAGCAGTTTATCGGGGGGGGACAGGACATATAATTCACCCCTCCACTTT. This codes for CASSLSGGDRTYNSPLHF.